This TCR beta chain stems from a study of T-cell reconstitution after alpha-beta-depleted transplantation in children. Using unique molecular identifiers, the investigators prepared the TCRbeta library. In TCRdb, the PCR reads were re-called with MiXCR into one record per CDR3 protein. The sample lists about 500,000 distinct CDR3 sequences, about 33% occurring once. Germline V gives CDR1 DFQATT, CDR2 SNEGSKA (reference sequence). The CDR3 has 14 residues. With 6 bases removed from V and 7 bases from J, the gap between germline ends came to 21 bases. This clonotype originated in a human donor who donated a stem cell graft to a child with aplastic anemia. The chain couples TRBV20-1 to TRBJ1-2, with a possible D match to TRBD1 (6 bases). The sequencing here drew on PBMCs from the stem cell graft donor, taken from the stem cell graft. CDR3 in DNA: TGCAGTGCAGCAATTAGCGGACAGTTAGGTGGCTACACCTTC. It translates to CSAAISGQLGGYTF.